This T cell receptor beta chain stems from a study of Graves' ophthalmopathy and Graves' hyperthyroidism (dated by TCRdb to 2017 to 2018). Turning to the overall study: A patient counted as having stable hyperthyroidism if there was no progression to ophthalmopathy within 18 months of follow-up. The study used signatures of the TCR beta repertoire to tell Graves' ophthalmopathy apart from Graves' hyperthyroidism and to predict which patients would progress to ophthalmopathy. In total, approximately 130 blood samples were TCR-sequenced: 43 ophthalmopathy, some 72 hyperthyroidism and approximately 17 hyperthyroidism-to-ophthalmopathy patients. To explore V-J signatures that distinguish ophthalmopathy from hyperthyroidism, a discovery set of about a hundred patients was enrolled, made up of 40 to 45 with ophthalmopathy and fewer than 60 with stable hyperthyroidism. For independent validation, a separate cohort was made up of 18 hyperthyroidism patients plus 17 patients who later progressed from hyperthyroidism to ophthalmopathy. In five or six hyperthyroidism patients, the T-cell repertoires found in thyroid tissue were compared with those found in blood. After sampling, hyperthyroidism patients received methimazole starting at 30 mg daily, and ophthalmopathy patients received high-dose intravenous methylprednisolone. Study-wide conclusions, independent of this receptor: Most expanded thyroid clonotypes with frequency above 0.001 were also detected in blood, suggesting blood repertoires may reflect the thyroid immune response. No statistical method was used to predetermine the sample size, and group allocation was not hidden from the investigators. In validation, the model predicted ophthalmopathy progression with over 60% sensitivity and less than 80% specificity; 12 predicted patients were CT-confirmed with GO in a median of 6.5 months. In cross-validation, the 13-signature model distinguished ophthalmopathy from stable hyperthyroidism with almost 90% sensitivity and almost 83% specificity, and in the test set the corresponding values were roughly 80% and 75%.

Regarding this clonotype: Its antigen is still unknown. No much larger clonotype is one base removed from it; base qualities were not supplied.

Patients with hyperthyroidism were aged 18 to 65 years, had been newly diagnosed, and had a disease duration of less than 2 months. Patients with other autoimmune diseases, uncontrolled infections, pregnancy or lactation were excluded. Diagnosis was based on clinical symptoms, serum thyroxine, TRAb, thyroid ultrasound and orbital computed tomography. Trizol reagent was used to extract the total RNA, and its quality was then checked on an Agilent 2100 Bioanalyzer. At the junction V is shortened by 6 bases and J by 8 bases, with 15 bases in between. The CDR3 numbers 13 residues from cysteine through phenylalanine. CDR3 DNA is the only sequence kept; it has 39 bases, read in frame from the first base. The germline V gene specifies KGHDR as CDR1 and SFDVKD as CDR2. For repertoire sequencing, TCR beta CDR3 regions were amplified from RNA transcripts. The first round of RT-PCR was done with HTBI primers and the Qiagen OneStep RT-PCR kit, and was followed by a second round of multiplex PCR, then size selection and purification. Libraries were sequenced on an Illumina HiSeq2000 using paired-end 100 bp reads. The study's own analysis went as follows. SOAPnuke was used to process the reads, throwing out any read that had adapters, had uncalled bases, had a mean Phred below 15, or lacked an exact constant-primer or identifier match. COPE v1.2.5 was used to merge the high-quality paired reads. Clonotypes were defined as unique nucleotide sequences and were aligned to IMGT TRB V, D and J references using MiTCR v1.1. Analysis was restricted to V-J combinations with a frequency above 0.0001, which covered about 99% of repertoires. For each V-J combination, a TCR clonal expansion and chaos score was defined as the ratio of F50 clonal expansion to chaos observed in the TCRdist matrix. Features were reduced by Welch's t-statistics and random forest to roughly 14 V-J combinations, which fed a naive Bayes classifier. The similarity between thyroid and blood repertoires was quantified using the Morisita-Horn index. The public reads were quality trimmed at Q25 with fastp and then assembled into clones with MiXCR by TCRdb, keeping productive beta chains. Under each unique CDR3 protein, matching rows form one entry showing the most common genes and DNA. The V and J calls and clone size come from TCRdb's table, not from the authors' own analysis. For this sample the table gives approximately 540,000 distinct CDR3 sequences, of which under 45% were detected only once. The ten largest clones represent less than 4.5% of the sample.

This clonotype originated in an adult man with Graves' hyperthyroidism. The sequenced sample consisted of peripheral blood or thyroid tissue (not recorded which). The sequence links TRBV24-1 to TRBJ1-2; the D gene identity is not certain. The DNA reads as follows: TGTGCCACCAGTAGTCCCGGACGGCCAGGCTACACCTTC. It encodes CATSSPGRPGYTF.